This T cell receptor (beta chain) was sequenced for a study of blood T cell repertoires in COVID-19. Study at large: Sources were T cells, B-cell-depleted T cells, or PBMCs; the material itself was cDNA or gDNA.

As processed by the authors: Cell counts per sample came from amplifying reference gene primers. The repertoire was sequenced with immunoSEQ multiplex PCR; TCRdb's copy has only in-frame clones and lacks some. V and J calls plus clone size are reproduced from that table; the DNA served to infer D and trimming. The table has 80,000 to 130,000 clones, roughly 87% seen once. The table lists this clone with a count of one. The CDR3 covers 17 residues. V shed 3 bases and J 4 bases; nucleotides not matched to a gene: 8. Germline lookup yields CDR1 SGHVT and CDR2 SQSDAQ. The V and J genes are TRBV7-4 and TRBJ2-3; TRBD2 matches at 12 bases. The clonotype was recovered from a woman aged 55-70 years with acute or convalescent COVID-19. The sequencing input was peripheral blood. DNA for the CDR3: TGTGCCAGCAGCTTGAACCGGACTAGCGGGATGGCAGATACGCAGTATTTT. Translated, it gives CASSLNRTSGMADTQYF.